This T cell receptor (beta chain) was retrieved from a study of blood T cell repertoires in COVID-19. As for the study in general: From the United States, Italy and Spain came samples of acute and convalescent COVID-19. PBMCs, B-cell-depleted T cells, or T cells provided the cDNA or gDNA that made up the material.

This clone is medium-sized in the sample. Germline CDR1 is MNHNY and CDR2 is SVGAGI (reference sequence). This CDR3 comprises 12 residues. The V segment lost 6 bases and the J segment 6 bases; nucleotides outside the gene matches: 3. Original data processing: The assay estimated nucleated cells by amplifying reference gene primers. Assay: immunoSEQ multiplex PCR; the TCRdb copy retains only in-frame clones and omits some. The V and J calls and clone size are taken from that table; D and trimming were inferred from the DNA. The sample holds about 220,000 clones, roughly 84% seen once. The sequencing sample was made of peripheral blood. The V and J genes are TRBV6-6 and TRBJ1-1; TRBD1 aligns across 8 bases. This receptor was identified in a woman aged 60-75 years with acute or convalescent COVID-19. The CDR3 DNA follows: TGTGCCAGCAGATCAGGGGGCTCTGAAGCTTTCTTT. Encoded protein: CASRSGGSEAFF.